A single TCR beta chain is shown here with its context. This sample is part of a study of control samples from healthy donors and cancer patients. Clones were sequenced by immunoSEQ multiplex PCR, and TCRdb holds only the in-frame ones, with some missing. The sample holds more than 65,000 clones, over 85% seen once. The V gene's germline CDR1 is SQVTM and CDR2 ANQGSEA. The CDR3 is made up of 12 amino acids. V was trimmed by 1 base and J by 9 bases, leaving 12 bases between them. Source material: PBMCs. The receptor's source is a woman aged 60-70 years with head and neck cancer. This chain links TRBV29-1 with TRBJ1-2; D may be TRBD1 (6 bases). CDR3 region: CSVEGTVGSYTF. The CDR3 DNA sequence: TGCAGCGTTGAAGGGACAGTCGGTAGCTACACCTTC.